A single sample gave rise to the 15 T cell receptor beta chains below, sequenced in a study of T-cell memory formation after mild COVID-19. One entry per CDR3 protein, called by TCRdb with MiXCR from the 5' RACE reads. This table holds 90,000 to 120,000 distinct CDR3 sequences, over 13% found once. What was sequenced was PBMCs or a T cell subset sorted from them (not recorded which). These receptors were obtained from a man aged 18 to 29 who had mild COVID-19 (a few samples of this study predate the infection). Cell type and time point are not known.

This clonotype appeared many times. The CDR3 sequence: CASSQDGRGRETQYF. CDR3 nucleotide sequence: TGCGCCAGCAGCCAAGACGGCAGGGGGCGAGAGACCCAGTACTTC. The chain combines TRBV4-1 with TRBJ2-5; 8 positions agree with TRBD1. V was clipped by 0 bases and J by 4 bases; unmatched bases: 4. Germline V lookup: CDR1 MGHRA, CDR2 YSYEKL. The CDR3 sequence is 15 residues long.

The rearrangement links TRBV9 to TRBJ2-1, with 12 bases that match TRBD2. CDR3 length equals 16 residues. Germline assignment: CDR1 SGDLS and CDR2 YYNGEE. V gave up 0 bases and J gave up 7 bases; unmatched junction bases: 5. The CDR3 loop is CASSVGLAGVRNEQFF. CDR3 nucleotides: TGTGCCAGCAGCGTAGGACTAGCGGGGGTTAGAAATGAGCAGTTCTTC.

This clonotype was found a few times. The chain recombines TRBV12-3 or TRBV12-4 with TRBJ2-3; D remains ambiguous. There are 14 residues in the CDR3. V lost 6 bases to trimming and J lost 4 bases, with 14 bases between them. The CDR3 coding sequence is TGTGCCAGCAGCCCGGGCCTTAGGCCAGATACGCAGTATTTT. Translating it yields CASSPGLRPDTQYF.

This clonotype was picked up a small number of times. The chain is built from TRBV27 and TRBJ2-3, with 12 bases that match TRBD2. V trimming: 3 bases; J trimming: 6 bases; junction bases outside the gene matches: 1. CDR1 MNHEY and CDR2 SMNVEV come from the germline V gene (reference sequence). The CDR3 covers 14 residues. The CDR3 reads CASSFGLAGDTQYF. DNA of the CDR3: TGTGCCAGCAGTTTCGGACTAGCGGGGGATACGCAGTATTTT.

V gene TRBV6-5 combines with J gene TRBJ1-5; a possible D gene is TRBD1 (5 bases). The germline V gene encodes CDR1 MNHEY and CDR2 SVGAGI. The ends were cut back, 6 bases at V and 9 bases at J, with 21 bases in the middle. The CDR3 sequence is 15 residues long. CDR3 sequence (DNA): TGTGCCAGCAGCGTCACTCGGGGGTCCGCTCGGCCCCAGCATTTT. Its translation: CASSVTRGSARPQHF.

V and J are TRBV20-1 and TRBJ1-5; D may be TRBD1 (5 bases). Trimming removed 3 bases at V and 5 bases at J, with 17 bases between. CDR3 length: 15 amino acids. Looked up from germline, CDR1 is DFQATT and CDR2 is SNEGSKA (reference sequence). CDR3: CSASRGRTLDQPQHF. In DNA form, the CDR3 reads TGCAGTGCTAGTAGGGGTAGGACGTTAGATCAGCCCCAGCATTTT.

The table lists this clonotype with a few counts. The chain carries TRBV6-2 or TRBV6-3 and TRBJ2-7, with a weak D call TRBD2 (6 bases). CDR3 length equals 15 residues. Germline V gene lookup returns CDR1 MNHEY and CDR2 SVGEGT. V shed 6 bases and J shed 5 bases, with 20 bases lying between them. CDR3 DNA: TGTGCCAGCAGCCCCACGCTGCGGGGCGGGGACGAGCAGTACTTC. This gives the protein CASSPTLRGGDEQYF.

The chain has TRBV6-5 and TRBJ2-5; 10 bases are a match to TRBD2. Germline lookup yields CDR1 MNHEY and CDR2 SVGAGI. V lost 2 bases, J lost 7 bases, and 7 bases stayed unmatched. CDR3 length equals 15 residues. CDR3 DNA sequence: TGTGCCAGCAGTTACACGAGCGGGGGGGACGGGACCCAGTACTTC. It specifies CASSYTSGGDGTQYF.

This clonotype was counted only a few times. The CDR3 spells CASSERVAGGVYNEQFF. In DNA form, the CDR3 reads TGTGCCAGCAGTGAGAGAGTAGCGGGGGGGGTATACAATGAGCAGTTCTTC. J is TRBJ2-1 and V is TRBV27; TRBD2 matches 11 bases. Germline assignment: CDR1 MNHEY and CDR2 SMNVEV (reference sequence). The junction had 10 bases not matched to a gene; V was cut back by 5 bases and J by 4 bases. CDR3 length: 17 amino acids.

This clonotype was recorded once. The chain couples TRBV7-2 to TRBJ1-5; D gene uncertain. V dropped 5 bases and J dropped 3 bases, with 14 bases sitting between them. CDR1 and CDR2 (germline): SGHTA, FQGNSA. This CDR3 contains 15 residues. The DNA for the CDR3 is TGTGCCAGCAGCCGAAGGGTCACGAACAATCAGCCCCAGCATTTT. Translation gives CASSRRVTNNQPQHF.

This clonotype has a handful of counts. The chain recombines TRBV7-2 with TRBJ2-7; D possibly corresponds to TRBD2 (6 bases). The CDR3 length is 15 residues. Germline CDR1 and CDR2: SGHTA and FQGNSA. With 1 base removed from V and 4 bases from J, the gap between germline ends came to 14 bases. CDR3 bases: TGTGCCAGCAGCTTAGTCCCCGGAGGGGCGTACGAGCAGTACTTC. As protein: CASSLVPGGAYEQYF.

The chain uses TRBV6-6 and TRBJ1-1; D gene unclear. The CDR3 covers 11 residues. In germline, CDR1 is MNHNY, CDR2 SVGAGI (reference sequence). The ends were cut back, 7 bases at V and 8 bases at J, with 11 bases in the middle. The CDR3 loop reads CASTSGGEAFF. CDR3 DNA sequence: TGTGCCAGCACCTCCGGCGGGGAAGCTTTCTTT.

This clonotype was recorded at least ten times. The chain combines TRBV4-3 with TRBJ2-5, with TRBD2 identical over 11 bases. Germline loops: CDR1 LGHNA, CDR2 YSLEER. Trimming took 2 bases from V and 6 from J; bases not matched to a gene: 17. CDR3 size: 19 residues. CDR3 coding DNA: TGCGCCAGCAGCCAACTGCGGCGGCCTAGCGGGGGGCCCAGGAAGACCCAGTACTTC. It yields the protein CASSQLRRPSGGPRKTQYF.

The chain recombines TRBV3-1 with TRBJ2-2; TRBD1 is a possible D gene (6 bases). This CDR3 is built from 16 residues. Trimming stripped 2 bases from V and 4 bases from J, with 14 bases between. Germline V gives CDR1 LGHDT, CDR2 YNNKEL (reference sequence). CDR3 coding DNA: TGTGCCAGCAGCCAACAATCCAGGGGAGTCACCGGGGAGCTGTTTTTT. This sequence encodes CASSQQSRGVTGELFF.

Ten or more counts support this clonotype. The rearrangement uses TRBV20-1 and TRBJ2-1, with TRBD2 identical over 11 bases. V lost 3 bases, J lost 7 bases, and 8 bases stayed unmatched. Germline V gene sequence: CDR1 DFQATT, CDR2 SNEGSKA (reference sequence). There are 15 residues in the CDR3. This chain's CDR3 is CSASRVAGGPNEQFF. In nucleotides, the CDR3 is TGCAGTGCTAGCCGGGTAGCGGGGGGGCCAAATGAGCAGTTCTTC.